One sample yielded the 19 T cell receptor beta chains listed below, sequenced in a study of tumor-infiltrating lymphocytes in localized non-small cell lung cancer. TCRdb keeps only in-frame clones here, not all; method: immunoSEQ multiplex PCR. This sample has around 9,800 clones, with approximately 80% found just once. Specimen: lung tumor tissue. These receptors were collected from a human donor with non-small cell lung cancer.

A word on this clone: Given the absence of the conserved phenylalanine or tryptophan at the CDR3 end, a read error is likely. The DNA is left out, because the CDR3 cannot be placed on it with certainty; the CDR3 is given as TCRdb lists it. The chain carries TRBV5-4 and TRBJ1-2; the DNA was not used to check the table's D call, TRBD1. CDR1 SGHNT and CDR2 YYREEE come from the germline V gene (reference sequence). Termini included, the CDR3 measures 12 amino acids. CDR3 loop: CASSLDQAQPLY.

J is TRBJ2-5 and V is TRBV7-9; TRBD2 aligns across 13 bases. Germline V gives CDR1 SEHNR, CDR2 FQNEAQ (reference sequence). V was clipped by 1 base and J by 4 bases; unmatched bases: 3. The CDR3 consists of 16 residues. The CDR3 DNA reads TGTGCCAGCAGCTTAGGGGGACTAGCGGGGCCAGAGACCCAGTACTTC. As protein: CASSLGGLAGPETQYF. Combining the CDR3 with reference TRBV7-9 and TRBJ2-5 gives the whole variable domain DTGVSQNPRHKITKRGQNVTFRCDPISEHNRLYWYRQTLGQGPEFLTYFQNEAQLEKSRLLSDRFSAERPKGSFSTLEIQRTEQGDSAMYLCASSLGGLAGPETQYFGPGTRLLVL.

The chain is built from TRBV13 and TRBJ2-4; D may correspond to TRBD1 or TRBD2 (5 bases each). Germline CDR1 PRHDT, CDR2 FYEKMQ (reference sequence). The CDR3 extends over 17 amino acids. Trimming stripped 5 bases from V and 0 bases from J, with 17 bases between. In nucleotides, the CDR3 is TGTGCCAGCAGCAAAGCGAGGGGAACGCTAGCCAAAAACATTCAGTACTTC. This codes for CASSKARGTLAKNIQYF. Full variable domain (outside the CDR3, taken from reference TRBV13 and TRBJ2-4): AAGVIQSPRHLIKEKRETATLKCYPIPRHDTVYWYQQGPGQDPQFLISFYEKMQSDKGSIPDRFSAQQFSDYHSELNMSSLELGDSALYFCASSKARGTLAKNIQYFGAGTRLSVL.

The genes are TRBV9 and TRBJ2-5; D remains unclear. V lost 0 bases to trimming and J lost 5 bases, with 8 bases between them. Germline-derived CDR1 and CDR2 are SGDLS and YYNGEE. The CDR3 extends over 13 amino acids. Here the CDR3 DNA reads TGTGCCAGCAGCGTAGTAGGGTTGGAGACCCAGTACTTC. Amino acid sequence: CASSVVGLETQYF.

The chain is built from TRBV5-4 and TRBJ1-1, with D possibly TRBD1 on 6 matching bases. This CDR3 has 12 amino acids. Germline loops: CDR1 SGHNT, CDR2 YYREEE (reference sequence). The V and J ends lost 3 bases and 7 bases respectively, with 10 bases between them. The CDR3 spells CASSSGTSEAFF. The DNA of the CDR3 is TGTGCCAGCAGCTCGGGGACAAGTGAAGCTTTCTTT. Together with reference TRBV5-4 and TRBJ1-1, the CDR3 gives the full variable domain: ETGVTQSPTHLIKTRGQQVTLRCSSQSGHNTVSWYQQALGQGPQFIFQYYREEENGRGNFPPRFSGLQFPNYSSELNVNALELDDSALYLCASSSGTSEAFFGQGTRLTVV.

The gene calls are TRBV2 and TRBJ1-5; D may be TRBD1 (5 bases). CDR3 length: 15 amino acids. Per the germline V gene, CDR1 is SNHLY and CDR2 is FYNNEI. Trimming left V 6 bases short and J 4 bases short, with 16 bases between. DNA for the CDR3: TGTGCCAGCAGAGCGACAGACCAAGCGAATCAGCCCCAGCATTTT. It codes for CASRATDQANQPQHF.

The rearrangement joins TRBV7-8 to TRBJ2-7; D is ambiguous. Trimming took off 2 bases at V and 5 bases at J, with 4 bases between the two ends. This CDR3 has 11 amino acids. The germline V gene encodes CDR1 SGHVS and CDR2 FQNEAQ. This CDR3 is CASSLFNEQYF. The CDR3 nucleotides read TGTGCCAGCAGCTTATTCAACGAGCAGTACTTC.

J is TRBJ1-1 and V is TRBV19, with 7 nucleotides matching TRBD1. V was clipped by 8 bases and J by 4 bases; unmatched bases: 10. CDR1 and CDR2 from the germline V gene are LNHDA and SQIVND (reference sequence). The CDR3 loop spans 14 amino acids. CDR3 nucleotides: TGTGCCAGTCGGCCAGGGGGAGAGGGCACTGAAGCTTTCTTT. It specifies CASRPGGEGTEAFF.

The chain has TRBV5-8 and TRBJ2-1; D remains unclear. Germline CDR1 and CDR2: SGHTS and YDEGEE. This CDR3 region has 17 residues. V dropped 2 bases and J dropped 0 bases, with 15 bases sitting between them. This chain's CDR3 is CASSLQLARSSYNEQFF. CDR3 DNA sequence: TGTGCCAGCAGCTTACAATTGGCCAGGAGCTCCTACAATGAGCAGTTCTTC.

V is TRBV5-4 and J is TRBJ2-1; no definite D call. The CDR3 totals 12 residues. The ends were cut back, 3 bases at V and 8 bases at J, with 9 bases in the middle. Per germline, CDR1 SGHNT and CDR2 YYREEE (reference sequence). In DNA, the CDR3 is TGTGCCAGCAGCTCCGTAGGTGATGAGCAGTTCTTC. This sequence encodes CASSSVGDEQFF. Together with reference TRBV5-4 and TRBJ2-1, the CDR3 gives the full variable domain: ETGVTQSPTHLIKTRGQQVTLRCSSQSGHNTVSWYQQALGQGPQFIFQYYREEENGRGNFPPRFSGLQFPNYSSELNVNALELDDSALYLCASSSVGDEQFFGPGTRLTVL.

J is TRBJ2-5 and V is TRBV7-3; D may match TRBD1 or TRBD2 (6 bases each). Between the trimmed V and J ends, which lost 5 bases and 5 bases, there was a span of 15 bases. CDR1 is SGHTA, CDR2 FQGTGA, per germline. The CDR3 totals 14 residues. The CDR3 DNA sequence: TGTGCCAGCAGCCGGACGGGGGCGGCCGAGACCCAGTACTTC. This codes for CASSRTGAAETQYF.

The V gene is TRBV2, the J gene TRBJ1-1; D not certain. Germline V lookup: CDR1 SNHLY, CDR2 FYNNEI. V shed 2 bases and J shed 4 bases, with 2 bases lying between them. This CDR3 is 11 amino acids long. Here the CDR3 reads CASSERTEAFF. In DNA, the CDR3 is TGTGCCAGCAGTGAACGCACTGAAGCTTTCTTT. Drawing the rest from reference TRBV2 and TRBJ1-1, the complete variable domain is EPEVTQTPSHQVTQMGQEVILRCVPISNHLYFYWYRQILGQKVEFLVSFYNNEISEKSEIFDDQFSVERPDGSNFTLKIRSTKLEDSAMYFCASSERTEAFFGQGTRLTVV.

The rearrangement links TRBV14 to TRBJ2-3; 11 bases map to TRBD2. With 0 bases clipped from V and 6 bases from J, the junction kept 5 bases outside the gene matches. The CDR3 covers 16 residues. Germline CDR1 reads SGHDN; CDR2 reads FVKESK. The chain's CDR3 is CASSQDSGGAVDTQYF. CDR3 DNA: TGTGCCAGCAGCCAAGATAGCGGGGGGGCCGTTGATACGCAGTATTTT.

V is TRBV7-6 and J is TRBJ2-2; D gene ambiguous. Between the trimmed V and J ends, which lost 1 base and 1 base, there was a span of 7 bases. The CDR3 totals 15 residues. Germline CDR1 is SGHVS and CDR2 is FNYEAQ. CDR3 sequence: CASSLEARNTGELFF. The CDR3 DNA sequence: TGTGCCAGCAGCTTAGAGGCCAGGAACACCGGGGAGCTGTTTTTT.

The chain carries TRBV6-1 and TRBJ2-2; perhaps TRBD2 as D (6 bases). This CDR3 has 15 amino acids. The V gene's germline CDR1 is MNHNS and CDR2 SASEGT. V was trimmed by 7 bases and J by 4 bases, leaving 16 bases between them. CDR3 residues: CASKGTTSSTGELFF. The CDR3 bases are TGTGCCAGCAAGGGAACTACTAGCAGCACCGGGGAGCTGTTTTTT.

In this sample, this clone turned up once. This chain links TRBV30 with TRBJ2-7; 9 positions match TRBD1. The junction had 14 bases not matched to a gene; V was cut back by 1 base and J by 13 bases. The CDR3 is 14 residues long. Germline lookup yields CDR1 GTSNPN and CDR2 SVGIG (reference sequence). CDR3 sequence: CAWSASSGQGKIYF. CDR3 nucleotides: TGTGCCTGGAGTGCGAGCAGCGGACAGGGGAAAATCTACTTC.

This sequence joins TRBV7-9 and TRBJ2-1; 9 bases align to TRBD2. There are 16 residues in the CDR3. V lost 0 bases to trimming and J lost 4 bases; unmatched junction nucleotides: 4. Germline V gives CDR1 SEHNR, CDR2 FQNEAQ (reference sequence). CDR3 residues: CASSLASGSRYNEQFF. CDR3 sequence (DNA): TGTGCCAGCAGCTTAGCTAGCGGGAGTCGGTACAATGAGCAGTTCTTC.

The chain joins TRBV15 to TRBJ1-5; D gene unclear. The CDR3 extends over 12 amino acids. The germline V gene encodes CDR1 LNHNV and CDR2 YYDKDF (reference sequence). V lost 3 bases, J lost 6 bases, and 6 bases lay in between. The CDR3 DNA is TGTGCCACCAGCAGGCCTGGTCAGCCCCAGCATTTT. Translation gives CATSRPGQPQHF.

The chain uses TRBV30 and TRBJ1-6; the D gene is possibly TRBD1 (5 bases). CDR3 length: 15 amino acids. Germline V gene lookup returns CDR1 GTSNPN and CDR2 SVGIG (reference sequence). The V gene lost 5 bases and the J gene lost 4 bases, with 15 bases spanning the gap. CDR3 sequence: CAWGTRRGYNSPLHF. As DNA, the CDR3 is TGTGCCTGGGGGACCAGGAGGGGTTATAATTCACCCCTCCACTTT.